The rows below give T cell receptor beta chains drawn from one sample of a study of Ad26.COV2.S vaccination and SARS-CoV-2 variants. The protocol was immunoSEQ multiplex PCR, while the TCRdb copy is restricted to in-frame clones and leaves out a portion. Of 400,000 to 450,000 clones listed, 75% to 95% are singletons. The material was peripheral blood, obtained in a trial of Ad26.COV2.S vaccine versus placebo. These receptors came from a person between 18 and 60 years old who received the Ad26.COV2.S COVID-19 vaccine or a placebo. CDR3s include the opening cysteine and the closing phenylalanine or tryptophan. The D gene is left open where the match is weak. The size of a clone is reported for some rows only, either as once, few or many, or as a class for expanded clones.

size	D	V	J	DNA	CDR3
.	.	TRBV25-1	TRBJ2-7	TGTGCCAGCAGTGAATTTGGGGCCCACTACGAGCAGTACTTC	CASSEFGAHYEQYF
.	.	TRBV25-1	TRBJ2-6	TGTGCCAGCCGGATCTCTGGGGCCAACGTCCTGACTTTC	CASRISGANVLTF
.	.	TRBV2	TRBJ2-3	TGTGCCAGCATTACCCGACAAGTCACAGATACGCAGTATTTT	CASITRQVTDTQYF
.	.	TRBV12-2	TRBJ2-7	TGTGCAAGTCACAACGCTGGGCAGTACTTC	CASHNAGQYF
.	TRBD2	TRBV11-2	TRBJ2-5	TGTGCCAGCAGCTTAAGTCTCCGGGGACTAGCGGGACAAAAGACCCAGTACTTC	CASSLSLRGLAGQKTQYF
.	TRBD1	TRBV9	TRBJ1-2	TGTGCCAGCAGCGTAGGGCAGGGGGTAGATGGCTACACCTTC	CASSVGQGVDGYTF
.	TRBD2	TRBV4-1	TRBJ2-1	TGCGCCAGCAGCCAACTAGGACTAGCGATTAATGAGCAGTTCTTC	CASSQLGLAINEQFF
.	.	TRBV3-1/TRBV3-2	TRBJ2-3	TGTGCCAGCAGCCAAGTACGTTCAGATACGCAGTATTTT	CASSQVRSDTQYF
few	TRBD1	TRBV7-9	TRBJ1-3	TGTGCCAGCAGCATGGGACAGGGATCTGGAAACACCATATATTTT	CASSMGQGSGNTIYF
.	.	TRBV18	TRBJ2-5	TGTGCCAGCTCACCACCGGGGGCCCCAGAGACCCAGTACTTC	CASSPPGAPETQYF
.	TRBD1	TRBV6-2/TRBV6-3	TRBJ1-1	TGTGCCAGCAGCCGCCCGACAGGGAGTTCTGAAGCTTTCTTT	CASSRPTGSSEAFF
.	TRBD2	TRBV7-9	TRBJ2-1	TGTGCCAGCAGCACTAGCGGGAGGAATGAGCAGTTCTTC	CASSTSGRNEQFF
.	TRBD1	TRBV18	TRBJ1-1	TGTGCCAGCTCCCTCGTGGTCCAGGGGGCTTGGAACACTGAAGCTTTCTTT	CASSLVVQGAWNTEAFF
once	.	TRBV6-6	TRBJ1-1	TGTGCCAGCAGCAACGCTCCGGAAGCTTTCTTT	CASSNAPEAFF
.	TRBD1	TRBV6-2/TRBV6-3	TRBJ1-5	TGTGCCAGCAGTACGGGACAGGGGCTGGTAGGCAATCAGCCCCAGCATTTT	CASSTGQGLVGNQPQHF
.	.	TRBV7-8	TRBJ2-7	TGTGCCAGCAGCCGTACTCCATACGAGCAGTACTTC	CASSRTPYEQYF
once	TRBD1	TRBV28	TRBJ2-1	TGTGCCAGCAGTCCCCGGACAGGGCGATCCTACAATGAGCAGTTCTTC	CASSPRTGRSYNEQFF
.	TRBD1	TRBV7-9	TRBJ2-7	TGTGCCAGCAGCCCGACAGGGGGAGTACAGGACGAGCAGTACTTC	CASSPTGGVQDEQYF
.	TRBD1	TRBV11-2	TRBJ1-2	TGTGCCAGCAGCGCCAGAACAGGGGCGGGTGGCTACACCTTC	CASSARTGAGGYTF
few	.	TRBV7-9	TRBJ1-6	TGTGCCAGCAGCTTAGGACGGGGAGGGGTTTCACCCCTCCACTTT	CASSLGRGGVSPLHF
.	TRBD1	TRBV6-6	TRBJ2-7	TGTGCCAGCAGTTTTCTGGGACAGGGAGTGGAAGAGCAGTACTTC	CASSFLGQGVEEQYF
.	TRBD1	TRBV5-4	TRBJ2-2	TGTGCCAGCAGCACCTACGGGACAGCAAACACCGGGGAGCTGTTTTTT	CASSTYGTANTGELFF
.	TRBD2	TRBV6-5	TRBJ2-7	TGTGCCAGCAGATATAGCGGGAGCTCCTACGAGCAGTACTTC	CASRYSGSSYEQYF
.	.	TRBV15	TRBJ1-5	TGTGCCACCAGCTGGGACGGCCAGTCCAATCAGCCCCAGCATTTT	CATSWDGQSNQPQHF
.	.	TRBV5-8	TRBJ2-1	TGTGCCAGCAGTAAACAGGGTAGGTCCTACAATGAGCAGTTCTTC	CASSKQGRSYNEQFF
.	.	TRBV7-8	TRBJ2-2	TGTGCCAGCAATCGCATGGCGAACACCGGGGAGCTGTTTTTT	CASNRMANTGELFF
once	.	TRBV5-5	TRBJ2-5	TGTGCCAGCAGCACTTACAGGGGAGGCGAGACCCAGTACTTC	CASSTYRGGETQYF
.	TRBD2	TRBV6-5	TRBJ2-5	TGTGCCAGCAGTTATGCGGGAGGGCCGGGCGAGACCCAGTACTTC	CASSYAGGPGETQYF
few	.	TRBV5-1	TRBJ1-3	TGCGCCAGCAGCTTGGCCCCAGGCTCTGGAAACACCATATATTTT	CASSLAPGSGNTIYF
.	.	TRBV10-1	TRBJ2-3	TGCGCCAGCAGCACCGGGAAGAGGAACACAGATACGCAGTATTTT	CASSTGKRNTDTQYF
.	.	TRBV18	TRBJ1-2	TGTGCCAGCTCACCACCGACAGCACCCTATGGCTACACCTTC	CASSPPTAPYGYTF